This T cell receptor beta chain was identified during a study of cytomegalovirus exposure and HLA in healthy donors. Method: immunoSEQ multiplex PCR; TCRdb's copy keeps in-frame clones and lacks some. The repertoire holds around 150,000 clones, with 95% to 96% as singletons. Comment on this clone: The target antigen is unknown.

Study-level findings and limits: In vitro confirmation showed a few CMV-associated chains to be CMV antigen specific. There were fewer than 200 TCR beta chains listed as cytomegalovirus-associated.

This CDR3 spans 14 amino acids. Germline loops: CDR1 LGHNA, CDR2 YSLEER. Germline trimming cut 4 bases from V and 7 bases from J; bases unmatched to any gene: 7. The chain is built from TRBV4-3 and TRBJ1-5; TRBD1 matches at 7 bases. The sample taken for sequencing was PBMCs. The TCR originated in a woman between 18 and 30 years old in good health and CMV-seronegative. The CDR3 loop is CASSLTGSRQPQHF. The DNA for the CDR3 is TGCGCCAGCAGCCTGACAGGGTCAAGGCAGCCCCAGCATTTT.